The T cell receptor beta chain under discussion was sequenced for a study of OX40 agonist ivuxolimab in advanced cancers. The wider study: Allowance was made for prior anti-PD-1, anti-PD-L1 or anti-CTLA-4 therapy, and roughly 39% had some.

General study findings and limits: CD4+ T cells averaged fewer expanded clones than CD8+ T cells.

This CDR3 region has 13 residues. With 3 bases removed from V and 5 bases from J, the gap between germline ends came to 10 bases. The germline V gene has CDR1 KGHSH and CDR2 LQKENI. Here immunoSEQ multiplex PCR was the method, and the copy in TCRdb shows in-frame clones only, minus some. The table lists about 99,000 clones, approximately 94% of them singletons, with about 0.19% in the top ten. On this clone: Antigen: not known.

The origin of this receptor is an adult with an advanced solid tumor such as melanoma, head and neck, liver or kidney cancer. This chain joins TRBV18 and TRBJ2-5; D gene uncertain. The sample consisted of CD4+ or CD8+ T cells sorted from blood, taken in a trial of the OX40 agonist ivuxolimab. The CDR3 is CASSPREMETQYF. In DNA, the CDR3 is TGTGCCAGCTCACCCCGAGAGATGGAGACCCAGTACTTC.